Below are 20 T cell receptor beta chains sequenced from a single sample in a study of blood T cell repertoires in COVID-19. Some clones are missing from TCRdb's copy, which holds only in-frame ones; the method was immunoSEQ multiplex PCR. Of about 260,000 clones listed, about 87% are singletons. The specimen sequenced was peripheral blood. The receptors were sampled from a woman aged 50 to 60 with acute or convalescent COVID-19.

The gene calls are TRBV2 and TRBJ1-2; TRBD1 matches at 9 bases. The CDR3 has 14 amino acids. In germline, CDR1 is SNHLY, CDR2 FYNNEI. The V gene end was trimmed by 6 bases and the J gene end by 6 bases; junction bases not matched to a gene: 8. The CDR3 DNA reads TGTGCCAGCAGGGGGGACAGGGAAGAACATGGCTACACCTTC. Its protein product is CASRGDREEHGYTF.

This clone has just one count. The sample carries other DNA sequences with the same CDR3. The genes are TRBV18 and TRBJ1-5; D remains ambiguous. Germline V gene lookup returns CDR1 KGHSH and CDR2 LQKENI. CDR3 length equals 14 residues. V dropped 3 bases and J dropped 0 bases, with 6 bases sitting between them. CDR3 amino acids: CASSPGGSNQPQHF. The CDR3 coding sequence is TGTGCCAGCTCACCCGGAGGTAGCAATCAGCCCCAGCATTTT.

The rearrangement links TRBV19 to TRBJ2-7, with 9 bases aligning to TRBD1. The CDR3 extends over 16 amino acids. Germline V lookup: CDR1 LNHDA, CDR2 SQIVND (reference sequence). Trimming at V came to 1 base and at J to 0 bases, leaving 4 bases not matched to a gene. CDR3 bases: TGTGCCAGTAGTATAGTTTGGACAGGGGCCTCCTACGAGCAGTACTTC. This codes for CASSIVWTGASYEQYF.

V gene TRBV7-3 combines with J gene TRBJ2-1; 8 bases agree with TRBD2. CDR1 SGHTA and CDR2 FQGTGA come from the germline V gene. V lost 2 bases to trimming and J lost 3 bases; unmatched junction nucleotides: 6. The CDR3 spans 16 residues. CDR3 protein: CASSLSGGPLYNEQFF. The CDR3 DNA reads as TGTGCCAGCAGCTTATCGGGAGGGCCGCTCTACAATGAGCAGTTCTTC.

V gene TRBV15 combines with J gene TRBJ1-4, with 8 bases fitting TRBD1. Per the germline V gene, CDR1 is LNHNV and CDR2 is YYDKDF (reference sequence). Trimming cost V 3 bases and J 8 bases; bases outside gene matches: 11. The CDR3 has 16 residues. The CDR3 coding sequence is TGTGCCACCAGCAGGGGATCGACAGGGGCGGGAGAAAAACTGTTTTTT. It is translated as CATSRGSTGAGEKLFF.

This clone was observed a few times. V and J are TRBV28 and TRBJ1-4; TRBD1 aligns across 7 bases. V gave up 6 bases and J gave up 3 bases; unmatched junction bases: 7. Germline loops: CDR1 MDHEN, CDR2 SYDVKM. The CDR3 covers 15 residues. The CDR3 DNA follows: TGTGCCAGCAGGGAGGGGACAGCAGCTAATGAAAAACTGTTTTTT. It specifies CASREGTAANEKLFF.

This chain joins TRBV4-1 and TRBJ2-2; 9 bases align to TRBD2. CDR3 length: 18 residues. From germline, CDR1 is MGHRA and CDR2 YSYEKL. Losses at the gene ends were 0 bases for V and 5 bases for J; bases not matched to a gene: 10. CDR3 region: CASSQERGAGGRTGELFF. CDR3 sequence (DNA): TGCGCCAGCAGCCAAGAAAGGGGGGCGGGAGGGCGAACCGGGGAGCTGTTTTTT.

The chain combines TRBV29-1 with TRBJ2-1; 13 bases fit TRBD2. From germline, CDR1 is SQVTM and CDR2 ANQGSEA. The junction had 9 bases not matched to a gene; V was cut back by 6 bases and J by 10 bases. The CDR3 runs 14 residues. The CDR3 protein is CSVGGLAGVDEQFF. CDR3 nucleotides: TGCAGCGTCGGAGGACTAGCGGGAGTAGACGAGCAGTTCTTC.

V usage is TRBV10-3 and J usage is TRBJ1-1; D not certain. V was pared by 3 bases and J by 3 bases, with 11 bases between. There are 14 residues in the CDR3. Germline V gene lookup returns CDR1 ENHRY and CDR2 SYGVKD. The CDR3 DNA sequence: TGTGCCATCAGTGATCCGGGTTCGGACACTGAAGCTTTCTTT. Its protein is CAISDPGSDTEAFF.

This chain uses TRBV7-2 with TRBJ2-7; D ambiguous. Germline CDR1 and CDR2: SGHTA and FQGNSA. Trimming removed 5 bases from V and 9 bases from J, with 20 bases in between. The CDR3 totals 14 residues. In nucleotides, the CDR3 is TGTGCCAGCAGCCCGAGGTACGGTGGTACGGTGCAGTACTTC. Translating it yields CASSPRYGGTVQYF.

This clone was picked up a small number of times. V usage is TRBV5-1 and J usage is TRBJ1-2; TRBD1 might be the D (5 bases). The CDR3 has 13 amino acids. V was pared by 4 bases and J by 14 bases, with 21 bases between. The germline CDR1 and CDR2 sequences are SGHRS and YFSETQ. The CDR3 spells CASSPELGGTGTF. CDR3 sequence (DNA): TGCGCCAGCAGCCCCGAATTGGGGGGGACGGGGACCTTC.

This clone was found many times. This chain links TRBV6-5 with TRBJ1-5; 9 bases fit TRBD1. The length of the CDR3 is 15 residues. J was trimmed by 4 bases and V by 6 bases; bases with no gene match: 7. CDR1 MNHEY and CDR2 SVGAGI come from the germline V gene. The CDR3 DNA reads as TGTGCCAGCAGCACGGGTGGGACAGGGAATCAGCCCCAGCATTTT. Residues: CASSTGGTGNQPQHF.

This clone was found once. V is TRBV7-3 and J is TRBJ2-7; TRBD2 is a possible D gene (6 bases). This CDR3 is 15 amino acids long. V was pared by 0 bases and J by 2 bases, with 11 bases between. CDR1 and CDR2 from the germline V gene are SGHTA and FQGTGA. CDR3 sequence reads: CASSLTAGTPYEQYF. DNA for the CDR3: TGTGCCAGCAGCTTAACGGCGGGGACCCCCTACGAGCAGTACTTC.

The genes are TRBV3-1 (or the pseudogene TRBV3-2) and TRBJ2-7; 7 bases match TRBD1. This CDR3 is 15 amino acids long. Germline-derived CDR1 and CDR2 are LGHDT and YNNKEL (reference sequence). J gave up 2 bases and V 2 bases, and 6 bases lay outside the gene matches. CDR3 DNA: TGTGCCAGCAGCCAAACGGACAGGACCACCTACGAGCAGTACTTC. It codes for CASSQTDRTTYEQYF.

The chain is built from TRBV7-9 and TRBJ2-1; 7 bases fit TRBD1. Trimming at V came to 5 bases and at J to 3 bases, leaving 7 bases not matched to a gene. CDR1 is SEHNR and CDR2 is FQNEAQ in the germline V gene (reference sequence). The CDR3 covers 15 residues. DNA for the CDR3: TGTGCCAGCAGCCACCGGACAGGTAACTACAATGAGCAGTTCTTC. Its translation is CASSHRTGNYNEQFF. The whole variable domain, remainder taken from reference TRBV7-9 and TRBJ2-1, is DTGVSQNPRHKITKRGQNVTFRCDPISEHNRLYWYRQTLGQGPEFLTYFQNEAQLEKSRLLSDRFSAERPKGSFSTLEIQRTEQGDSAMYLCASSHRTGNYNEQFFGPGTRLTVL.

The V and J genes are TRBV29-1 and TRBJ2-7; TRBD1 agrees at 8 bases. Germline CDR1 reads SQVTM; CDR2 reads ANQGSEA. CDR3 size: 13 residues. The V segment lost 7 bases and the J segment 0 bases; nucleotides outside the gene matches: 5. As DNA, the CDR3 is TGCAGCGCGCAGGGGGCACACTCCTACGAGCAGTACTTC. Protein sequence: CSAQGAHSYEQYF.

The chain uses TRBV4-1 and TRBJ1-2, with D perhaps matching TRBD1 (5 bases). Trimming left V 1 base short and J 0 bases short, with 15 bases between. The CDR3 length is 17 residues. CDR1 and CDR2 (germline): MGHRA, YSYEKL. The CDR3 here is CASSQGLPGGANYGYTF. CDR3 nucleotides: TGCGCCAGCAGCCAAGGGCTCCCGGGGGGAGCTAACTATGGCTACACCTTC.

In its sample, this clone was seen a few times. V and J are TRBV29-1 and TRBJ1-1; 9 bases are a match to TRBD1. Looked up from germline, CDR1 is SQVTM and CDR2 is ANQGSEA. With 6 bases clipped from V and 5 bases from J, the junction kept 10 bases outside the gene matches. The CDR3 is 14 amino acids. The CDR3: CSVVRQGEGTEAFF. The CDR3 DNA reads as TGCAGCGTGGTACGACAGGGGGAGGGGACTGAAGCTTTCTTT.

This clone has a handful of counts. The chain carries TRBV7-9 and TRBJ1-1; no clear D gene. The ends were cut back, 3 bases at V and 5 bases at J, with 7 bases in the middle. Germline CDR1 reads SEHNR; CDR2 reads FQNEAQ (reference sequence). The CDR3 totals 12 residues. Here the CDR3 reads CASSFGLTEAFF. The DNA for the CDR3 is TGTGCCAGCAGCTTCGGTCTTACTGAAGCTTTCTTT.

Here the CDR3 DNA reads TGTGCCAGCAGCTTGGGGGGACTGTACAATGAGCAGTTCTTC. Its translation is CASSLGGLYNEQFF. The chain employs TRBV5-4 and TRBJ2-1; D may be TRBD2 (6 bases). The V gene's germline CDR1 is SGHNT and CDR2 YYREEE (reference sequence). With 0 bases removed from V and 4 bases from J, the gap between germline ends came to 8 bases. The CDR3 sequence is 14 residues long.